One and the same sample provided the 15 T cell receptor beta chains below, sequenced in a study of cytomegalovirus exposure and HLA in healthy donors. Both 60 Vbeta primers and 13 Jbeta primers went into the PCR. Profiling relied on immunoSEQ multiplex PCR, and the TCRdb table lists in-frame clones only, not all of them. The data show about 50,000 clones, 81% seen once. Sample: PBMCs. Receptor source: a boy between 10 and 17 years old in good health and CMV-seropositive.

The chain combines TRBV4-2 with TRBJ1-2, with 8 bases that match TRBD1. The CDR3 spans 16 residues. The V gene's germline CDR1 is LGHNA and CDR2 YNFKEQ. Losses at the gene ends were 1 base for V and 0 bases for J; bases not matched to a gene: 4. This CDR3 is CASSQAEQGANYGYTF. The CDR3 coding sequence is TGTGCCAGCAGCCAAGCCGAACAGGGGGCTAACTATGGCTACACCTTC.

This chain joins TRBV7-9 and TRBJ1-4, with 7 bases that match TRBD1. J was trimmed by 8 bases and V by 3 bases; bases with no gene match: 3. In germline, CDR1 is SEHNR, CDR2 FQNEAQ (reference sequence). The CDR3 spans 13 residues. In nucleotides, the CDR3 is TGTGCCAGCAGCTTCCAGGGGGGCGAAAAACTGTTTTTT. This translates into CASSFQGGEKLFF.

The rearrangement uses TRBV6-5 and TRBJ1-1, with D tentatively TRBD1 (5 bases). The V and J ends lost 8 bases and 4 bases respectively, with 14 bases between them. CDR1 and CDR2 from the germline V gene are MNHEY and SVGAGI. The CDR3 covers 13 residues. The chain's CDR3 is CASVAGFSTEAFF. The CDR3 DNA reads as TGTGCCAGCGTTGCAGGGTTCAGCACTGAAGCTTTCTTT.

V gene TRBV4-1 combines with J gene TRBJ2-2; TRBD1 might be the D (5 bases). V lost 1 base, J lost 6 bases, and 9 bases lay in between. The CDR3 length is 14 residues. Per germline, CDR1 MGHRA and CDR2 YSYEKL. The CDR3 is CASSQGLGPGELFF. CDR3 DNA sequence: TGCGCCAGCAGCCAAGGTCTGGGGCCCGGGGAGCTGTTTTTT.

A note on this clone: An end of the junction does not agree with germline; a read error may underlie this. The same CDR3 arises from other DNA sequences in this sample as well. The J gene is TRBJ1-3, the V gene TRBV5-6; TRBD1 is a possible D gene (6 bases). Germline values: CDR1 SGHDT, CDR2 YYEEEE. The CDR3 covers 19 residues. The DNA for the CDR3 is TGTGCCAGCAGCTCCGTTCTGGAAACAGGGAACGTCTCTGGGAACACCATATATTTT. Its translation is CASSSVLETGNVSGNTIYF.

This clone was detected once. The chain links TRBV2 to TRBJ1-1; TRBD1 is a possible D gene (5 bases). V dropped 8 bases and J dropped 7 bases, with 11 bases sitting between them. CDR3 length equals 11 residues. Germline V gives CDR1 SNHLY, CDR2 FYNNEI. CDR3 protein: CASFSGHEAFF. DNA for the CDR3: TGTGCCAGCTTTTCAGGGCATGAAGCTTTCTTT.

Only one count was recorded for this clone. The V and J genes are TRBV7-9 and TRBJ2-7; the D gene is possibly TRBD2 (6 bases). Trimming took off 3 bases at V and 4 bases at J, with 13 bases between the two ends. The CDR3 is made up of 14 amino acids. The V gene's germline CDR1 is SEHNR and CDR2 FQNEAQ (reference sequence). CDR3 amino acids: CASSLNGGKYEQYF. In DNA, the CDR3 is TGTGCCAGCAGCTTGAATGGGGGGAAATACGAGCAGTACTTC.

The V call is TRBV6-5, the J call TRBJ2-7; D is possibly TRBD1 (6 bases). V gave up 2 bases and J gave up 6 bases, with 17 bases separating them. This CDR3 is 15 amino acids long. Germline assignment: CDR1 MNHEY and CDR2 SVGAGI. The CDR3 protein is CASSYLPTGFGEQYF. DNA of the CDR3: TGTGCCAGCAGTTACCTCCCGACAGGCTTCGGCGAGCAGTACTTC.

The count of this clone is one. The chain's CDR3 is CASRGRGSNEQFF. For the CDR3, the DNA is TGCGCCAGCAGAGGAAGGGGGTCCAATGAGCAGTTCTTC. This sequence joins TRBV4-1 and TRBJ2-1, with D possibly matching TRBD1 (6 bases). Germline V CDR1 and CDR2: MGHRA, YSYEKL. The CDR3 spans 13 residues. Trimming stripped 6 bases from V and 6 bases from J, with 12 bases between.

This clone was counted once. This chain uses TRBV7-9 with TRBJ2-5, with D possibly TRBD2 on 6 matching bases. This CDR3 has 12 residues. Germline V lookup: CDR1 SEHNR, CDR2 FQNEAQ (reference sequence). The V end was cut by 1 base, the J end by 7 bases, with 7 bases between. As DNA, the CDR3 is TGTGCCAGCAGCTTAGACGGGGGGACCCAGTACTTC. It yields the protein CASSLDGGTQYF.

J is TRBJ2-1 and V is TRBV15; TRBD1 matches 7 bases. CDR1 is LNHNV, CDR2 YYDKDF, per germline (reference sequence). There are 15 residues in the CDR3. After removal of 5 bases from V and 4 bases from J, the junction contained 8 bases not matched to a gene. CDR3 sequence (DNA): TGTGCCACCAGCGGTAGGGACAGTCCTTACAATGAGCAGTTCTTC. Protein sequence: CATSGRDSPYNEQFF.

The CDR3 reads CASSPGLAYEQYF. CDR3 sequence (DNA): TGTGCCAGCAGCCCCGGACTAGCGTACGAGCAGTACTTC. The chain employs TRBV5-6 and TRBJ2-7; 9 bases align to TRBD2. The V gene's germline CDR1 is SGHDT and CDR2 YYEEEE. V was pared by 4 bases and J by 4 bases, with 3 bases of the junction left unmatched. The CDR3 sequence is 13 residues long.

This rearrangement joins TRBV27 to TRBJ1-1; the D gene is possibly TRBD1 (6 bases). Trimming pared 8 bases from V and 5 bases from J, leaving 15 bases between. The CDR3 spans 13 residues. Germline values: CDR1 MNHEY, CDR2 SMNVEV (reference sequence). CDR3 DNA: TGTGCCAGCGCCCAAGGGGGTAGGACTGAAGCTTTCTTT. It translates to CASAQGGRTEAFF.

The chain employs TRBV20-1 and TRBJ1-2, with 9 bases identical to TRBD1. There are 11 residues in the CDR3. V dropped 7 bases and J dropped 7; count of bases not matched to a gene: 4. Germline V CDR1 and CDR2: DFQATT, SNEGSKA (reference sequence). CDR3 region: CSGGQGRGYTF. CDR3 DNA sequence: TGCAGTGGGGGACAGGGCCGTGGCTACACCTTC.

The CDR3 is CASSPGTSGGADTQYF. The CDR3 nucleotides are TGTGCCAGCTCACCGGGGACTAGCGGGGGAGCAGATACGCAGTATTTT. The chain recombines TRBV18 with TRBJ2-3, with 14 bases fitting TRBD2. After removal of 3 bases from V and 4 bases from J, the junction contained 3 bases not matched to a gene. Germline values: CDR1 KGHSH, CDR2 LQKENI. This CDR3 region has 16 residues.